This T cell receptor (beta chain) is drawn from a study of T cell clonotyping in hematopoietic cell transplantation. The assay was immunoSEQ multiplex PCR, and TCRdb's table has in-frame clones only and misses some. The sample yields thousands of clones, about 92% seen once. Findings of the study overall: Few recipient clonotypes overlapped donors; over 95% were de novo at given depth. After transplant, recipient diversity fell while pathologically expanded clonotypes grew through day 180. Without cell sorting, CD4 versus CD8 contributions remain unresolved.

The germline CDR1 and CDR2 sequences are SGHTA and FQGTGA. With 4 bases clipped from V and 4 bases from J, the junction kept 9 bases outside the gene matches. This CDR3 has 16 amino acids. Details on this clone: Antigen: not known.

The V gene is TRBV7-3, the J gene TRBJ2-2; 7 nucleotides agree with TRBD2. Sequencing was carried out using peripheral blood mononuclear cells. The TCR originated in a man between 35 and 55 years old in good health. Some clones in this sample may be carry-over from other donors' samples. The CDR3 region is CASSSKTSLSTGELFF. The CDR3 coding sequence is TGTGCCAGCAGCTCCAAGACTAGCCTTTCCACCGGGGAGCTGTTTTTT.